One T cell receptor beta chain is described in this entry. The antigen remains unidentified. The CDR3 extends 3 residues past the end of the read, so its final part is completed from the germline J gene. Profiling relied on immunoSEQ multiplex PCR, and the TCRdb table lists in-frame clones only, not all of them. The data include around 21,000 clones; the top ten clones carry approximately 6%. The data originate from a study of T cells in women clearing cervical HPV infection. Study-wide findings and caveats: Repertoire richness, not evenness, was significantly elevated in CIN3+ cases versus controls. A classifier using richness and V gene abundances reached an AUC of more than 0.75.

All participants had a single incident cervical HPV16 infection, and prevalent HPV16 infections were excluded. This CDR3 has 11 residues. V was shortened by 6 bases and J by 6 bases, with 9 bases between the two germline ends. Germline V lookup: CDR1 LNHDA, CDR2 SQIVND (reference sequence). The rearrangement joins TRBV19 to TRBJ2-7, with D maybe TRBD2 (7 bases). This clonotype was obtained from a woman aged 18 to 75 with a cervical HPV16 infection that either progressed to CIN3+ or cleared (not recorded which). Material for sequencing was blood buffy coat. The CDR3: CASRGGGEQYF. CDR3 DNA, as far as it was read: TGTGCCAGTAGGGGAGGGGGCGAG.